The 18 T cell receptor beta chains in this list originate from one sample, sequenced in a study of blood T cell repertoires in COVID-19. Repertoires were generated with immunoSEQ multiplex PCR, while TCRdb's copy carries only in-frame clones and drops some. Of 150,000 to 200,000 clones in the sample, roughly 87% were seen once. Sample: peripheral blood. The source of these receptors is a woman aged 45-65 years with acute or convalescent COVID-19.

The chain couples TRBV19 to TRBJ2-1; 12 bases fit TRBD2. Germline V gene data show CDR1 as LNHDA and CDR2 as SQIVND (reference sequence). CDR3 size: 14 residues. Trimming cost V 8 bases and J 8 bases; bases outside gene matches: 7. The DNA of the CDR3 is TGTGCCAGTTCTAGCGGGAGGGGATCATATGAGCAGTTCTTC. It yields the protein CASSSGRGSYEQFF.

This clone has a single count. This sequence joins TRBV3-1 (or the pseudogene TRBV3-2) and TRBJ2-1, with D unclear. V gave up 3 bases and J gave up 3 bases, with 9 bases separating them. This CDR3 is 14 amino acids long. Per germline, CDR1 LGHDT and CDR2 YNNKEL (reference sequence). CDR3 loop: CASSHREIYNEQFF. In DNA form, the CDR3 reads TGTGCCAGCAGCCACCGAGAGATCTACAATGAGCAGTTCTTC.

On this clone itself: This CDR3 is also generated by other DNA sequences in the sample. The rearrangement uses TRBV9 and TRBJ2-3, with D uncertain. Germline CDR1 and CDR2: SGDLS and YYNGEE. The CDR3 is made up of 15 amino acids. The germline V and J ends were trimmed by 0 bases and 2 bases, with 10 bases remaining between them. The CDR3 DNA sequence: TGTGCCAGCAGCGTAGGGAGAGGATCCACAGATACGCAGTATTTT. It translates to CASSVGRGSTDTQYF.

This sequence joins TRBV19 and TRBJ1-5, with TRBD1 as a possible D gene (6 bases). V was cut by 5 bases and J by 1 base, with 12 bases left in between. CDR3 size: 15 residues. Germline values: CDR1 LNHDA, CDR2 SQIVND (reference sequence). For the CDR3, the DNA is TGTGCCAGTAGTTTACAGGGTTGGAGCAATCAGCCCCAGCATTTT. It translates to CASSLQGWSNQPQHF.

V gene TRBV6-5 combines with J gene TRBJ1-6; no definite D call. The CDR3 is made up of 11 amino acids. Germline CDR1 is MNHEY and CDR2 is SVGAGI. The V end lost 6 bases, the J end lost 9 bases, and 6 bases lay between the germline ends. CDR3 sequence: CASRHGSPLHF. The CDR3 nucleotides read TGTGCCAGCAGGCACGGTTCACCCCTCCACTTT.

This CDR3 is CASSLTTDFNYGYTF. DNA for the CDR3: TGTGCCAGCAGCCTCACGACCGACTTCAACTATGGCTACACCTTC. The genes are TRBV3-1 (or the pseudogene TRBV3-2) and TRBJ1-2; unclear D gene. Germline V lookup: CDR1 LGHDT, CDR2 YNNKEL (reference sequence). The CDR3 length is 15 residues. V lost 4 bases and J lost 2, with 14 bases in between.

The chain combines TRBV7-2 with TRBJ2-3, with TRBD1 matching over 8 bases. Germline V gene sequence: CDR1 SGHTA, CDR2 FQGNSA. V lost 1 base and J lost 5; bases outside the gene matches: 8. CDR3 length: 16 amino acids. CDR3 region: CASSLGPRGRGDTQYF. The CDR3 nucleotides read TGTGCCAGCAGCTTAGGTCCCAGGGGGCGCGGAGATACGCAGTATTTT.

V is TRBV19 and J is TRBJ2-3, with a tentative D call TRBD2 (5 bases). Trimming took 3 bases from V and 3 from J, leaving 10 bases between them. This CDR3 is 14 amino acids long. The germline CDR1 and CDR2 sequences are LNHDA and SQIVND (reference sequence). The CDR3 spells CASSIQSGTDTQYF. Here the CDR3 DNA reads TGTGCCAGTAGTATTCAATCGGGGACAGATACGCAGTATTTT.

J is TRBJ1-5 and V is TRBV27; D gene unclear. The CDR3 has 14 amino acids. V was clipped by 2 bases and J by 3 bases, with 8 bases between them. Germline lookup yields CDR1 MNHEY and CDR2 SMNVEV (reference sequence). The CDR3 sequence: CASSLLATNQPQHF. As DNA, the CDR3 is TGTGCCAGCAGTTTACTGGCCACCAATCAGCCCCAGCATTTT.

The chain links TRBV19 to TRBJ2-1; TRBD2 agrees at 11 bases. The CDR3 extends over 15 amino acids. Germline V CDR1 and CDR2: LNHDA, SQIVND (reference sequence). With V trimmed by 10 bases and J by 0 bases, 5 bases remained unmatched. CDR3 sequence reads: CATGLAGVSYNEQFF. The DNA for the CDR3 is TGTGCCACTGGACTAGCGGGCGTCTCCTACAATGAGCAGTTCTTC.

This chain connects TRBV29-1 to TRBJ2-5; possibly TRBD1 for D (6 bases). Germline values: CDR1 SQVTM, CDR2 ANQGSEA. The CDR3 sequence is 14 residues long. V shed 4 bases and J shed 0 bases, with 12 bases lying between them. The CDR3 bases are TGCAGCGTTGGGAGTCAGGGGTACCAAGAGACCCAGTACTTC. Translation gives CSVGSQGYQETQYF.

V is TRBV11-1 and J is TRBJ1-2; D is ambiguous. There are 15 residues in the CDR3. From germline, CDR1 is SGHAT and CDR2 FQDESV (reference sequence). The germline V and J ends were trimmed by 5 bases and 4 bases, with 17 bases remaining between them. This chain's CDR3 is CASSRPPEEAYGYTF. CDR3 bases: TGTGCCAGCAGCCGTCCTCCGGAGGAGGCCTATGGCTACACCTTC.

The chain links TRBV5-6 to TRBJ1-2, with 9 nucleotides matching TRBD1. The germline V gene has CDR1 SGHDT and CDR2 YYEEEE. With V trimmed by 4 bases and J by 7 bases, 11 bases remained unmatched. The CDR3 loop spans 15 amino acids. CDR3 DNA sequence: TGTGCCAGCAGCGTACCCGGGACAGGGTCCTCTGGCTACACCTTC. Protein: CASSVPGTGSSGYTF.

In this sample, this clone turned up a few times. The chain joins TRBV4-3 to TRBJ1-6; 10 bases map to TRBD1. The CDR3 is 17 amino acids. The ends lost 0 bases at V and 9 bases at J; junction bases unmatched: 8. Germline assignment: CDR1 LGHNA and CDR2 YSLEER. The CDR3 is CASSQDWGQGISSPLHF. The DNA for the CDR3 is TGCGCCAGCAGCCAAGATTGGGGACAGGGGATTAGTTCACCCCTCCACTTT.

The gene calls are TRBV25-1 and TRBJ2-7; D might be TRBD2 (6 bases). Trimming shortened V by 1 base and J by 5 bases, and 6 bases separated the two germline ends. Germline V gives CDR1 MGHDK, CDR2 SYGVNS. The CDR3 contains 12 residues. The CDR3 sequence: CASSEWGDEQYF. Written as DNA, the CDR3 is TGTGCCAGCAGTGAATGGGGGGACGAGCAGTACTTC.

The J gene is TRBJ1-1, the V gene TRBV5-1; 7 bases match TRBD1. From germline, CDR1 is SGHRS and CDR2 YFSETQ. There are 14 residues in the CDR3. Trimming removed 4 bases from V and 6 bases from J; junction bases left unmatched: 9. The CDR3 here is CASSPLDRDAEAFF. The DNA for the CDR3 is TGCGCCAGCAGCCCCCTAGACAGGGACGCTGAAGCTTTCTTT. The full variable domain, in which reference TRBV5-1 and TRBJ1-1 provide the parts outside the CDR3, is KAGVTQTPRYLIKTRGQQVTLSCSPISGHRSVSWYQQTPGQGLQFLFEYFSETQRNKGNFPGRFSGRQFSNSRSEMNVSTLELGDSALYLCASSPLDRDAEAFFGQGTRLTVV.

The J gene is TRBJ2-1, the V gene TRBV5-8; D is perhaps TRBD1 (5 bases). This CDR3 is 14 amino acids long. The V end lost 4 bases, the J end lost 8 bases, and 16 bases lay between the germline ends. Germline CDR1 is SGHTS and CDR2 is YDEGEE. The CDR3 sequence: CASSAPPGQDEQFF. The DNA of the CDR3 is TGTGCCAGCAGCGCCCCCCCAGGGCAAGATGAGCAGTTCTTC. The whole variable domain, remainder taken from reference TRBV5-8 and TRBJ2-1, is EAGVTQSPTHLIKTRGQQATLRCSPISGHTSVYWYQQALGLGLQFLLWYDEGEERNRGNFPPRFSGRQFPNYSSELNVNALELEDSALYLCASSAPPGQDEQFFGPGTRLTVL.

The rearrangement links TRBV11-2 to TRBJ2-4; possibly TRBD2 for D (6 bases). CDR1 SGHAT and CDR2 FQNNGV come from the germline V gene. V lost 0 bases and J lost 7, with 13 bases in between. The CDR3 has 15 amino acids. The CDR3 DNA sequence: TGTGCCAGCAGCTTAGAGGGAAAGGGGAGGAACATTCAGTACTTC. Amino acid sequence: CASSLEGKGRNIQYF.